The rows below give T cell receptor beta chains drawn from one sample of a study of OX40 agonist ivuxolimab in advanced cancers. Sequencing was performed with immunoSEQ multiplex PCR; in TCRdb, only in-frame clones are kept and a portion is missing. This table has about 69,000 clones, roughly 90% appearing once. The sample in question was CD4+ or CD8+ T cells sorted from blood, obtained in a trial of the OX40 agonist ivuxolimab. Receptors originate from an adult with an advanced solid tumor such as melanoma, head and neck, liver or kidney cancer. Both conserved end residues are part of each CDR3. The D gene is left open where the match is weak. Only part of the rows carry a size: once, few, many, or a class if the clone is expanded.

cdr3_nt: TGTGCCAGCCGCACGACCGGGACAGGCAATTCACCCCTCCACTTT
cdr3_aa: CASRTTGTGNSPLHF
j_call: TRBJ1-6
d_call: TRBD1
clone_size: once
v_call: TRBV7-2

cdr3_nt: TGTGCCAGCAGTGAAGCAGGAACAGACACTGAAGCTTTCTTT
cdr3_aa: CASSEAGTDTEAFF
j_call: TRBJ1-1
d_call: -
clone_size: few
v_call: TRBV2

cdr3_nt: TGTGCCAGCAGCGTAGGCGGACAGGTCTACAATGAGCAGTTCTTC
cdr3_aa: CASSVGGQVYNEQFF
j_call: TRBJ2-1
d_call: TRBD1
clone_size: -
v_call: TRBV9

cdr3_nt: TGTGCCAGCAGCTTGATCAGGGTCAATGAGCAGTTCTTC
cdr3_aa: CASSLIRVNEQFF
j_call: TRBJ2-1
d_call: -
clone_size: -
v_call: TRBV5-5

cdr3_nt: TGTGCCAGCAGCCAAGTTGGGACAGGGGCCTATGGCTACACCTTC
cdr3_aa: CASSQVGTGAYGYTF
j_call: TRBJ1-2
d_call: TRBD1
clone_size: once
v_call: TRBV14

cdr3_nt: TGTGCCAGCAGTGGTAACAATCAGCCCCAGCATTTT
cdr3_aa: CASSGNNQPQHF
j_call: TRBJ1-5
d_call: -
clone_size: -
v_call: TRBV2

cdr3_nt: TGCGCCAGCAGCCAATCGGGGGACGGCTATAATTCACCCCTCCACTTT
cdr3_aa: CASSQSGDGYNSPLHF
j_call: TRBJ1-6
d_call: -
clone_size: -
v_call: TRBV4-3

cdr3_nt: TGTGCCAGCTCACCACGAGCGTCTACCTACAATGAGCAGTTCTTC
cdr3_aa: CASSPRASTYNEQFF
j_call: TRBJ2-1
d_call: -
clone_size: -
v_call: TRBV18

cdr3_nt: TGTGCCAGCAGTTTAATCCTTAAGGGACAGCCCTCTAACTATGGCTACACCTTC
cdr3_aa: CASSLILKGQPSNYGYTF
j_call: TRBJ1-2
d_call: TRBD1
clone_size: -
v_call: TRBV28

cdr3_nt: TGTGCCAGCAGTTACATTTCGGGACAGGTCCTTCCTTTTGGTGGCTACACCTTC
cdr3_aa: CASSYISGQVLPFGGYTF
j_call: TRBJ1-2
d_call: TRBD1
clone_size: -
v_call: TRBV28

cdr3_nt: TGTGCCAGCAGCCCCCGACTAGGGGGCACAGATACGCAGTATTTT
cdr3_aa: CASSPRLGGTDTQYF
j_call: TRBJ2-3
d_call: -
clone_size: -
v_call: TRBV7-2

cdr3_nt: TGTGCCAGCAGTTACAGGGAGTCCGGAAACACCATATATTTT
cdr3_aa: CASSYRESGNTIYF
j_call: TRBJ1-3
d_call: -
clone_size: -
v_call: TRBV6-5

cdr3_nt: TGTGCCAGCTCACCACCGTCCCGCGGGGCCTTCAATGAGCAGTTCTTC
cdr3_aa: CASSPPSRGAFNEQFF
j_call: TRBJ2-1
d_call: -
clone_size: -
v_call: TRBV18

cdr3_nt: TGTGCCAGCACCCAGAGCAGCGGGAGTTCCGGGGAGCTGTTTTTT
cdr3_aa: CASTQSSGSSGELFF
j_call: TRBJ2-2
d_call: TRBD2
clone_size: -
v_call: TRBV6-5

cdr3_nt: TGTGCCAGTAAGGTTGACACCGCCGGTCCACCCCTCCACTTT
cdr3_aa: CASKVDTAGPPLHF
j_call: TRBJ1-6
d_call: -
clone_size: -
v_call: TRBV19

cdr3_nt: TGTGCCAGCAGTCCTCGGACAGGGAGTATTAATGAAAAACTGTTTTTT
cdr3_aa: CASSPRTGSINEKLFF
j_call: TRBJ1-4
d_call: TRBD1
clone_size: -
v_call: TRBV28

cdr3_nt: TGTGCCAGCAGCGACCAATTCCAGCCCCAGCATTTT
cdr3_aa: CASSDQFQPQHF
j_call: TRBJ1-5
d_call: -
clone_size: -
v_call: TRBV7-9

cdr3_nt: TGTGCCAGCTCACGGCCGGGTAGGACTAATGAAAAACTGTTTTTT
cdr3_aa: CASSRPGRTNEKLFF
j_call: TRBJ1-4
d_call: -
clone_size: -
v_call: TRBV18

cdr3_nt: TGTGCCGGCAGCGTACTGCATTCAGGGGGGCAGACTGAAGCTTTCTTT
cdr3_aa: CAGSVLHSGGQTEAFF
j_call: TRBJ1-1
d_call: TRBD1
clone_size: -
v_call: TRBV9

cdr3_nt: TGCGCCAGCAGCTTCGCGGGAGTGGGGGAGACCCAGTACTTC
cdr3_aa: CASSFAGVGETQYF
j_call: TRBJ2-5
d_call: TRBD2
clone_size: -
v_call: TRBV5-1

cdr3_nt: TGTGCCTGGAGTCTGGCGAGGGATACGCAGTATTTT
cdr3_aa: CAWSLARDTQYF
j_call: TRBJ2-3
d_call: -
clone_size: once
v_call: TRBV30

cdr3_nt: TGTGCCAGCAGTTTAATCATGAACACCGGGGAGCTGTTTTTT
cdr3_aa: CASSLIMNTGELFF
j_call: TRBJ2-2
d_call: -
clone_size: -
v_call: TRBV28

cdr3_nt: TGTGCCAGCAGTTCCCCCCCGCGGGGAGTCTATGGCTACACCTTC
cdr3_aa: CASSSPPRGVYGYTF
j_call: TRBJ1-2
d_call: -
clone_size: -
v_call: TRBV6-5

cdr3_nt: TGCGCCAGCAGCTTGCGCTCGGGGGCGGGAGAGACCCAGTACTTC
cdr3_aa: CASSLRSGAGETQYF
j_call: TRBJ2-5
d_call: -
clone_size: -
v_call: TRBV5-1

cdr3_nt: TGTGCCAGCAGCTTAGGTACAGGGGGGCACAATGAGCAGTTCTTC
cdr3_aa: CASSLGTGGHNEQFF
j_call: TRBJ2-1
d_call: TRBD1
clone_size: -
v_call: TRBV11-2

cdr3_nt: TGTGCCAGCAGCTTAGGACCGGCTAGCGGGTTGGGGGGCAATGAGCAGTTCTTC
cdr3_aa: CASSLGPASGLGGNEQFF
j_call: TRBJ2-1
d_call: TRBD2
clone_size: -
v_call: TRBV7-2

cdr3_nt: TGTGCCAGCAGCCCCCTCTTCTCTGGGGCCAACATCCTGACTTTC
cdr3_aa: CASSPLFSGANILTF
j_call: TRBJ2-6
d_call: -
clone_size: -
v_call: TRBV6-5

cdr3_nt: TGCGCCAGCAGCTTGGCGGGCGCCCAGTACGAGCAGTACTTC
cdr3_aa: CASSLAGAQYEQYF
j_call: TRBJ2-7
d_call: -
clone_size: -
v_call: TRBV5-1

cdr3_nt: TGTGCCAGCAGCAAGCCGGGGCTCTACGAGCAGTACTTC
cdr3_aa: CASSKPGLYEQYF
j_call: TRBJ2-7
d_call: -
clone_size: -
v_call: TRBV5-4

cdr3_nt: TGTGCCAGTAGGGGACAGGGCCTTAGTAACGTCCTGACTTTC
cdr3_aa: CASRGQGLSNVLTF
j_call: TRBJ2-6
d_call: TRBD1
clone_size: few
v_call: TRBV19

cdr3_nt: TGTGCCTGGAGTGTAGCCTACGGGACGAGGGAGCAGTACTTC
cdr3_aa: CAWSVAYGTREQYF
j_call: TRBJ2-7
d_call: -
clone_size: -
v_call: TRBV30

cdr3_nt: TGTGCCAGCAGCCTAGAGGGCCACTACTACGAGCAGTACTTC
cdr3_aa: CASSLEGHYYEQYF
j_call: TRBJ2-7
d_call: -
clone_size: -
v_call: TRBV5-5

cdr3_nt: TGCGCCAGCAGCCAAGATCTCAGGAACAATGAGCAGTTCTTC
cdr3_aa: CASSQDLRNNEQFF
j_call: TRBJ2-1
d_call: -
clone_size: -
v_call: TRBV4-1

cdr3_nt: TGTGCCAGCAGCTTAGTTAGCGGGGGGGCCCTGGATACGCAGTATTTT
cdr3_aa: CASSLVSGGALDTQYF
j_call: TRBJ2-3
d_call: TRBD2
clone_size: -
v_call: TRBV7-2

cdr3_nt: TGTGCCAGCAGTGACCAGGGGAGCACAGATACGCAGTATTTT
cdr3_aa: CASSDQGSTDTQYF
j_call: TRBJ2-3
d_call: -
clone_size: -
v_call: TRBV2

cdr3_nt: TGTGCCTGGAGCCCACAGGGGGAGACGCCCCAGCATTTT
cdr3_aa: CAWSPQGETPQHF
j_call: TRBJ1-5
d_call: TRBD1
clone_size: -
v_call: TRBV30

cdr3_nt: TGTGCCAGCAGCCTCGGAACGTCAGGCACTGAAGCTTTCTTT
cdr3_aa: CASSLGTSGTEAFF
j_call: TRBJ1-1
d_call: -
clone_size: -
v_call: TRBV14

cdr3_nt: TGTGCCAGCGCGTGGGACAGGGGGTACGAGCAGTACTTC
cdr3_aa: CASAWDRGYEQYF
j_call: TRBJ2-7
d_call: TRBD1
clone_size: -
v_call: TRBV25-1